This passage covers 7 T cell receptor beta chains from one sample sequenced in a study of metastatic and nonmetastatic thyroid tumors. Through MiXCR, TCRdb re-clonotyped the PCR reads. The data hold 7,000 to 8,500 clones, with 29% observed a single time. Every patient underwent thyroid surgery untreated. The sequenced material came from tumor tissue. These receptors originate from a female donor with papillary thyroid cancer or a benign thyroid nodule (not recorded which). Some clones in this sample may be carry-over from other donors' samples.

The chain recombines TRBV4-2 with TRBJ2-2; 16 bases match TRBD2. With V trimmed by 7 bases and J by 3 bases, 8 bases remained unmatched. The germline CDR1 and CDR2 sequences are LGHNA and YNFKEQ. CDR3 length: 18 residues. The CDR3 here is CASTPGLAGGLYTGELFF. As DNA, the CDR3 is TGTGCCAGCACTCCGGGACTAGCGGGAGGGTTGTACACCGGGGAGCTGTTTTTT.

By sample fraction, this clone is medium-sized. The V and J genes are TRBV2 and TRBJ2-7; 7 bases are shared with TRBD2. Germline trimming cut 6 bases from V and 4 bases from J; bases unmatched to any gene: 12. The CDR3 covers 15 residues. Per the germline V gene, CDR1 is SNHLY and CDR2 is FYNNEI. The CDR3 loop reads CASSPSPAGRYEQYF. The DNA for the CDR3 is TGTGCCAGCAGCCCAAGCCCAGCGGGACGATACGAGCAGTACTTC.

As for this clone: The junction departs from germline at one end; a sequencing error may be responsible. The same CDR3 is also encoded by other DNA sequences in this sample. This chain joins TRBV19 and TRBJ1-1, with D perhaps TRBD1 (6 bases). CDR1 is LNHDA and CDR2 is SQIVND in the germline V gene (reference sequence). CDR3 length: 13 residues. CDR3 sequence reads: CATARGSGTEAFF. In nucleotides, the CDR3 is TGTGCCACGGCGAGGGGGTCCGGCACTGAAGCTTTCTTC.

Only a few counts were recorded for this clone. CDR3 sequence reads: CAWSAGQGYEQYF. CDR3 nucleotide sequence: TGTGCCTGGAGTGCGGGACAGGGCTACGAGCAGTACTTC. The chain recombines TRBV30 with TRBJ2-7, with 9 bases lining up with TRBD1. There are 13 residues in the CDR3. Germline V gene lookup returns CDR1 GTSNPN and CDR2 SVGIG (reference sequence). V shed 1 base, J shed 3 bases, and the junction held 1 base outside the gene matches.

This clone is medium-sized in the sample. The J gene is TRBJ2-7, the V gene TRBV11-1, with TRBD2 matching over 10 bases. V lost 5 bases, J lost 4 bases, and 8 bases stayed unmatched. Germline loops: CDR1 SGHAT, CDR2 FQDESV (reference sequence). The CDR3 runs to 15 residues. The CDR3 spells CASSTAGTSEYEQYF. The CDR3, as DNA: TGTGCCAGCAGCACAGCCGGGACTAGCGAATACGAGCAGTACTTC.

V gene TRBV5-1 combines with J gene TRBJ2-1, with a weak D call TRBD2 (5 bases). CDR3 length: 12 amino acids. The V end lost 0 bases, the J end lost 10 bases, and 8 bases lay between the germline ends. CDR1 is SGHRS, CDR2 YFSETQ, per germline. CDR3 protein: CASSLGELEQFF. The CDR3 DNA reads TGCGCCAGCAGCTTGGGGGAGCTCGAGCAGTTCTTC.

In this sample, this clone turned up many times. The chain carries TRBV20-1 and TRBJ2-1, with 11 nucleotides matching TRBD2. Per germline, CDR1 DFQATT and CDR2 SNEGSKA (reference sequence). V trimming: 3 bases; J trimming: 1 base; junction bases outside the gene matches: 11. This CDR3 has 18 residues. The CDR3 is CSARTSGIFVESYNEQFF. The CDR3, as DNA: TGCAGTGCTAGGACTAGCGGGATATTTGTGGAGTCCTACAATGAGCAGTTCTTC.